This record looks at one TCR beta chain sequence and its context. As yet, its antigen is unknown. This sample was taken from a study of T cell responses to AZD1222 COVID-19 vaccine. The study's findings and limits: Spike-specific TCR breadth and depth were elevated following two AZD1222 doses. Spike regions recognized by vaccine-associated CD4 TCRs spanned the protein, led by 160-218 and 743-854. It should be noted that donors were predominantly white British and more often female, and clonal diversity was possibly underestimated.

In germline, CDR1 is SGHRS, CDR2 YFSETQ. With 0 bases removed from V and 1 base from J, the gap between germline ends came to 11 bases. The CDR3 spans 15 residues. Data came from immunoSEQ multiplex PCR; TCRdb stores just in-frame clones and leaves some out. The repertoire holds some 130,000 clones, with under 95% as singletons. Here the sequenced sample was peripheral blood, taken 28 days after the second AZD1222 dose. This clonotype was obtained from an adult who received the AZD1222 COVID-19 vaccine. The chain is built from TRBV5-1 and TRBJ2-7; maybe TRBD2 (6 bases). CDR3 DNA: TGCGCCAGCAGCTTGGGGGGAGGACTGTCCTACGAGCAGTACTTC. It codes for CASSLGGGLSYEQYF.